The TCR beta chain described here comes from a study of blood T cell repertoires in COVID-19. The assay was immunoSEQ multiplex PCR, and TCRdb's table has in-frame clones only and misses some. The data show some 50,000 clones, more than 75% seen once. Germline V gene lookup returns CDR1 MNHEY and CDR2 SVGAGI. The CDR3 covers 15 residues. J lost 9 bases, V lost 4 bases, and 6 bases had no gene match. The sample comprised peripheral blood. The J gene is TRBJ2-1, the V gene TRBV6-5, with TRBD2 matching over 13 bases. The sequence was obtained from a human donor in a cohort sampled during active COVID-19. In DNA, the CDR3 is TGTGCCAGCAGTTTCGGACTAGCGGGAGTTAGTGAGCAGTTCTTC. Its protein is CASSFGLAGVSEQFF.